This T cell receptor beta chain came from a study of T cells after yellow fever vaccination. TCRdb independently ran MiXCR on the 5' RACE reads; one entry per CDR3 protein. The sample shows about 550,000 distinct CDR3 sequences, over 15% of them seen only once. CDR1 is SGHAT, CDR2 FQNNGV, per germline. The CDR3 has 16 residues. V shed 2 bases and J 3 bases; nucleotides not matched to a gene: 10. The material sequenced was PBMCs, taken 15 days after the yellow fever booster vaccination. The chain couples TRBV11-2 to TRBJ2-7; TRBD2 matches 7 bases. The origin of this receptor is a man aged 30-40 years who received the YFV17D yellow fever vaccine. CDR3 DNA: TGTGCCAGCAGCTTATCATATGGGACTACCCTCTACGAGCAGTACTTC. Translated: CASSLSYGTTLYEQYF. The full variable domain, completed using reference TRBV11-2 and TRBJ2-7, is EAGVAQSPRYKIIEKRQSVAFWCNPISGHATLYWYQQILGQGPKLLIQFQNNGVVDDSQLPKDRFSAERLKGVDSTLKIQPAKLEDSAVYLCASSLSYGTTLYEQYFGPGTRLTVT.